The present T cell receptor beta chain was sequenced within a study of T cells after yellow fever vaccination (dated by TCRdb to the late 2010s). With respect to the entire study: The SMART-Seq v4 Ultra Low Input RNA kit was used to prepare libraries from fractions with low cell numbers. To follow T-cell clones before and after primary and booster YFV17D yellow fever vaccination, bulk TCR alpha and beta repertoires were sequenced over time. The cohort comprised two healthy male donors, one aged 18 to 30 and one aged 30 to 40 years. Blood samples were taken at several timepoints before and after primary and secondary immunization, and bulk PBMC replicates and cell subsets were isolated. Overall study results and their limits: The secondary T-cell response was weaker than the primary response but faster, peaking on day 5 instead of day 15. Only a couple of donors were included in the study, so the extent to which the findings can be generalized is limited. After the booster, most of the clones that had expanded following primary vaccination were detected again (almost 98% of CD4 and 80% to 90% of CD8), which suggests that memory was broadly maintained. A small fraction of clonotypes appeared in both the CD4 and CD8 compartments, likely as a result of convergent recombination. Because abundant contaminating clonotypes from the bulk population could be contained in FACS-sorted repertoires, computational filtering was required.

TCR cDNA was synthesized by 5'RACE template switching, through which a universal primer site and unique molecular identifiers were introduced. Priming of cDNA synthesis was performed from both the TCR alpha and TCR beta constant segments. Libraries were amplified in two PCR steps, with sample barcodes and sequencing adapters added in the second step. Sequencing of libraries was performed on Illumina HiSeq 2500 (2x100 bp) or NovaSeq (2x150 bp). As for how the authors treated the data: MIGEC handled demultiplexing of reads and collapsing into UMI consensus sequences, while MiXCR performed V(D)J alignment. Clonotypes responding to the vaccine were identified with edgeR on replicate PBMC samples, with the criteria of FDR below 0.01 and a log2 fold change above 5 up to day 15. Each bulk clonotype received a CD4 or CD8 identity based on whether the sequenced CD4 or CD8 repertoire contained that clonotype at higher abundance. The raw public data were reprocessed by TCRdb itself: fastp quality trimming at Q25, MiXCR clonotype calling, in-frame beta chains only. Duplicate CDR3 protein sequences are folded into a single record with the most common DNA and genes. The V and J calls, along with clone size, are taken from TCRdb and not from the paper's own processing. Present in this sample are roughly 250,000 distinct CDR3 sequences, 13% of which were seen just once. The top ten clonotypes cover roughly 0.5% of the sample.

This clonotype was recorded once. Its antigen is still unknown. The record has no base qualities; no much larger clone is one base away. What the treatment or condition label conveys for this sample: live attenuated yellow fever vaccine strain. A standard Ficoll-Paque protocol was used to isolate PBMCs from peripheral blood. CD4 and CD8 T-cell fractions were isolated with Dynabeads CD4 and CD8 positive selection kits. TriZol was used to extract RNA from bulk PBMCs, from CD4 and CD8 fractions, and from dextramer-positive and dextramer-negative fractions. From a lookup of the germline V gene (reference sequence), CDR1 and CDR2 are SGHNT and YYREEE. Relative to germline, V is missing 4 bases and J is missing 6 bases, with 8 bases of the junction outside any gene match. The CDR3 goes from the cysteine to the phenylalanine over 15 residues. The kept DNA is CDR3 alone, 45 bases in frame from the first base.

The sample consisted of CD4+ T cells sorted from PBMCs, taken 45 days after the yellow fever booster vaccination. The TCR comes from a man younger than 40 who received the YFV17D yellow fever vaccine. The chain is encoded by TRBV5-4 joined to TRBJ2-1, with 9 middle bases fitting TRBD2. The DNA reads TGTGCCAGCAGCATTCGGACTAGCGACCTCAATGAGCAGTTCTTC. This is translated as CASSIRTSDLNEQFF.